Listed below are T cell receptor beta chains from one sample, sequenced in a study of blood T cell repertoires in COVID-19. Generated by immunoSEQ multiplex PCR, the TCRdb table keeps only in-frame clones and is missing some. In the table there are some 170,000 clones, 85% to 90% of which are singletons. The sequenced sample consisted of PBMCs or T cells enriched from blood (not recorded which). The receptors were sampled from a man aged 40-49 years who had recovered from COVID-19. CDR3s include the opening cysteine and the closing phenylalanine or tryptophan. The order of the fields is V gene, D gene, J gene, clone size, CDR3 DNA, CDR3 protein. The D gene is left open where the match is weak. For some rows the clone size is stated as once, few or many, or as a class when expanded; others skip it.

V gene: TRBV30
D gene: -
J gene: TRBJ1-3
clone size: -
CDR3 DNA: TGTGCCTGGCCCGGGGTAGACACCATATATTTT
CDR3 protein: CAWPGVDTIYF

V gene: TRBV5-8
D gene: -
J gene: TRBJ2-7
clone size: -
CDR3 DNA: TGTGCCAGCAGCTTGGACAGAGCCTCCTACGAGCAGTACTTC
CDR3 protein: CASSLDRASYEQYF

V gene: TRBV12-5
D gene: -
J gene: TRBJ1-1
clone size: -
CDR3 DNA: TGTGCTAGTGGTTTGGTAGCAGGGGACACTGAAGCTTTCTTT
CDR3 protein: CASGLVAGDTEAFF

V gene: TRBV19
D gene: TRBD1
J gene: TRBJ1-6
clone size: -
CDR3 DNA: TGTGCCAGTCGGGACAGGGCTAATTCACCCCTCCACTTT
CDR3 protein: CASRDRANSPLHF

V gene: TRBV5-4
D gene: -
J gene: TRBJ2-5
clone size: -
CDR3 DNA: TGTGCCAGCAGCTCGGACAGTGGAGAGACCCAGTACTTC
CDR3 protein: CASSSDSGETQYF

V gene: TRBV3-1/TRBV3-2
D gene: -
J gene: TRBJ1-2
clone size: once
CDR3 DNA: TGTGCCAGCAGCCAAGTCGCCTATAATCAGGAATTCTATGGCTACACCTTC
CDR3 protein: CASSQVAYNQEFYGYTF

V gene: TRBV2
D gene: TRBD1
J gene: TRBJ1-2
clone size: few
CDR3 DNA: TGTGCCAGCGTACTACAGGGGAACGATGGCTACACCTTC
CDR3 protein: CASVLQGNDGYTF

V gene: TRBV7-8
D gene: TRBD2
J gene: TRBJ2-7
clone size: few
CDR3 DNA: TGTGCCAGCAGCTTAACGGGGACTAGCGGGACCTACGAGCAGTACTTC
CDR3 protein: CASSLTGTSGTYEQYF

V gene: TRBV3-1/TRBV3-2
D gene: TRBD2
J gene: TRBJ2-3
clone size: -
CDR3 DNA: TGTGCCAGCAGCCAAGATGGGGGAGTAGCGGGAGTGAGCACAGATACGCAGTATTTT
CDR3 protein: CASSQDGGVAGVSTDTQYF

V gene: TRBV20-1
D gene: -
J gene: TRBJ2-7
clone size: -
CDR3 DNA: TGCAGTGCTAGTGCCTCCTATAGACTCCTAGCGTTCAACGAGCAGTACTTC
CDR3 protein: CSASASYRLLAFNEQYF

V gene: TRBV6-5
D gene: TRBD1
J gene: TRBJ2-7
clone size: -
CDR3 DNA: TGTGCCAGCAGTTCGGGACAGACCTTCTACGAGCAGTACTTC
CDR3 protein: CASSSGQTFYEQYF

V gene: TRBV27
D gene: -
J gene: TRBJ1-6
clone size: once
CDR3 DNA: TGTGCCAGCACTCCTGGTGACAGACTTAATTCACCCCTCCACTTT
CDR3 protein: CASTPGDRLNSPLHF

V gene: TRBV19
D gene: -
J gene: TRBJ1-5
clone size: -
CDR3 DNA: TGTGCCAGTAGTGGGGGGTACAGACGTACTCTAAATCAGCCCCAGCATTTT
CDR3 protein: CASSGGYRRTLNQPQHF

V gene: TRBV29-1
D gene: TRBD1
J gene: TRBJ2-7
clone size: once
CDR3 DNA: TGCAGCGTGGGGGGACAGGGGCCCTACTTC
CDR3 protein: CSVGGQGPYF

V gene: TRBV28
D gene: TRBD1
J gene: TRBJ2-4
clone size: -
CDR3 DNA: TGTGCCAGCAGTCCGGACAGGGGGGTAAAAAACATTCAGTACTTC
CDR3 protein: CASSPDRGVKNIQYF

V gene: TRBV7-9
D gene: -
J gene: TRBJ2-1
clone size: -
CDR3 DNA: TGTGCCAGCATCCTTCTAGGTGAGCAGTTCTTC
CDR3 protein: CASILLGEQFF

V gene: TRBV3-1/TRBV3-2
D gene: -
J gene: TRBJ2-7
clone size: once
CDR3 DNA: TGTGCCAGCAGCCAAGATGAACGGGGCGAGCAGTACTTC
CDR3 protein: CASSQDERGEQYF

V gene: TRBV6-5
D gene: -
J gene: TRBJ1-1
clone size: few
CDR3 DNA: TGTGCCAGCACGGACAGTTGGAGCACTGAAGCTTTCTTT
CDR3 protein: CASTDSWSTEAFF

V gene: TRBV5-4
D gene: TRBD1
J gene: TRBJ1-1
clone size: -
CDR3 DNA: TGTGCCAGCAGTTACCCGGGACAGGGATTCGCTGAAGCTTTCTTT
CDR3 protein: CASSYPGQGFAEAFF

V gene: TRBV27
D gene: TRBD2
J gene: TRBJ2-1
clone size: -
CDR3 DNA: TGTGCCAGCAGTTTAGTCCGGGAGGTCCCGTGGAATGAGCAGTTCTTC
CDR3 protein: CASSLVREVPWNEQFF

V gene: TRBV6-4
D gene: TRBD2
J gene: TRBJ2-1
clone size: -
CDR3 DNA: TGTGCCAGCATGGCAATAGCGGGAGGTTCGATCTACAATGAGCAGTTCTTC
CDR3 protein: CASMAIAGGSIYNEQFF

V gene: TRBV18
D gene: -
J gene: TRBJ1-4
clone size: -
CDR3 DNA: TGTGCCAGCTCACGGGGGGCAACTAATGAAAAACTGTTTTTT
CDR3 protein: CASSRGATNEKLFF

V gene: TRBV5-1
D gene: -
J gene: TRBJ1-1
clone size: -
CDR3 DNA: TGCGCCAGCGCGGAGGAAGTAATTAACACTGAAGCTTTCTTT
CDR3 protein: CASAEEVINTEAFF

V gene: TRBV5-4
D gene: -
J gene: TRBJ1-2
clone size: once
CDR3 DNA: TGTGCCAGCAGCTCCGAGACAGCGAACTATGGCTACACCTTC
CDR3 protein: CASSSETANYGYTF

V gene: TRBV27
D gene: TRBD2
J gene: TRBJ2-4
clone size: -
CDR3 DNA: TGTGCCAGCACCTCGCGGGGGGTTCAGTACTTC
CDR3 protein: CASTSRGVQYF

V gene: TRBV11-3
D gene: TRBD2
J gene: TRBJ2-7
clone size: once
CDR3 DNA: TGTGCCAGCAGCTTAGCCCTGGGGGGGACCTCCTACGAGCAGTACTTC
CDR3 protein: CASSLALGGTSYEQYF

V gene: TRBV21-1
D gene: -
J gene: TRBJ1-1
clone size: -
CDR3 DNA: TGTGCCAGCAGCAAACTAGTATGTCGGTACGAGAAGAACACTGAAGCTTTCTTT
CDR3 protein: CASSKLVCRYEKNTEAFF

V gene: TRBV29-1
D gene: TRBD1
J gene: TRBJ1-5
clone size: few
CDR3 DNA: TGCAGCGTTGGACAGGGTATCAATCAGCCCCAGCATTTT
CDR3 protein: CSVGQGINQPQHF

V gene: TRBV5-6
D gene: TRBD1
J gene: TRBJ1-1
clone size: -
CDR3 DNA: TGTGCCAGCAGCCCAGGGGGATCGAACACTGAAGCTTTCTTT
CDR3 protein: CASSPGGSNTEAFF

V gene: TRBV6-5
D gene: TRBD1
J gene: TRBJ2-7
clone size: -
CDR3 DNA: TGTGCCACCAAGACAGGGGTCGGCGAGCAGTACTTC
CDR3 protein: CATKTGVGEQYF

V gene: TRBV6-6
D gene: -
J gene: TRBJ1-2
clone size: few
CDR3 DNA: TGTGCCAGCAGCGGGGGGTCTAACTATGGCTACACCTTC
CDR3 protein: CASSGGSNYGYTF

V gene: TRBV3-1/TRBV3-2
D gene: TRBD1
J gene: TRBJ1-1
clone size: few
CDR3 DNA: TGTGCCAGCAGCCGGCGGACAGGGCCCAACACTGAAGCTTTCTTT
CDR3 protein: CASSRRTGPNTEAFF

V gene: TRBV6-5
D gene: -
J gene: TRBJ1-3
clone size: -
CDR3 DNA: TGTGCCAGCAGTTACTTTGGCCTAGGTGGAAACACCATATATTTT
CDR3 protein: CASSYFGLGGNTIYF

V gene: TRBV5-8
D gene: -
J gene: TRBJ1-5
clone size: -
CDR3 DNA: TGTGCCAGCAGCCGAGATAGCAATCAGCCCCAGCATTTT
CDR3 protein: CASSRDSNQPQHF

V gene: TRBV30
D gene: TRBD1
J gene: TRBJ1-1
clone size: -
CDR3 DNA: TGTGCCTGGGATCGAACCGGGACAGGGAACACTGAAGCTTTCTTT
CDR3 protein: CAWDRTGTGNTEAFF

V gene: TRBV30
D gene: TRBD2
J gene: TRBJ2-1
clone size: -
CDR3 DNA: TGTGCCTGGAGGGCGGGGGGGCCGGTGGAGTTCTTC
CDR3 protein: CAWRAGGPVEFF

V gene: TRBV28
D gene: TRBD1
J gene: TRBJ2-4
clone size: -
CDR3 DNA: TGTGCCAGCAGTTTATCCGGGACAGGGGGCACCATTCAGTACTTC
CDR3 protein: CASSLSGTGGTIQYF

V gene: TRBV7-9
D gene: -
J gene: TRBJ1-1
clone size: once
CDR3 DNA: TGTGCCAGCAGCCACAGGGCCCAGGGTGGCACTGAAGCTTTCTTT
CDR3 protein: CASSHRAQGGTEAFF

V gene: TRBV27
D gene: -
J gene: TRBJ1-1
clone size: -
CDR3 DNA: TGTGCCAGCAGTACTTTCCCCGTCGGACAGGAAGCTTTCTTT
CDR3 protein: CASSTFPVGQEAFF

V gene: TRBV5-1
D gene: -
J gene: TRBJ2-3
clone size: -
CDR3 DNA: TGTGCCAGCAGCTTGTTAGGACACACAGATACGCAGTATTTT
CDR3 protein: CASSLLGHTDTQYF

V gene: TRBV5-1
D gene: TRBD1
J gene: TRBJ2-2
clone size: -
CDR3 DNA: TGCGCCAGCAGCCCGACAGGGGAGAACACCGGGGAGCTGTTTTTT
CDR3 protein: CASSPTGENTGELFF

V gene: TRBV10-1
D gene: -
J gene: TRBJ1-1
clone size: once
CDR3 DNA: TGCGCCAGCAGTGAATCAGGGGCGAACACTGAAGCTTTCTTT
CDR3 protein: CASSESGANTEAFF

V gene: TRBV28
D gene: -
J gene: TRBJ1-5
clone size: -
CDR3 DNA: TGTGCCAGCAGCCCCCCAGGCAGGGATGTCAATCAGCCCCAGCATTTT
CDR3 protein: CASSPPGRDVNQPQHF

V gene: TRBV12-3/TRBV12-4
D gene: -
J gene: TRBJ2-7
clone size: -
CDR3 DNA: TGTGCCAGCAGGGGGGCTGGGGCCGAGCAGTACTTC
CDR3 protein: CASRGAGAEQYF

V gene: TRBV12-5
D gene: -
J gene: TRBJ1-5
clone size: -
CDR3 DNA: TGTGCTAGTGGTTTGCTCCCGGATCAGCCCCAGCATTTT
CDR3 protein: CASGLLPDQPQHF

V gene: TRBV20-1
D gene: -
J gene: TRBJ1-5
clone size: -
CDR3 DNA: TGCAGTGCTAGTGGTGTTCCCGGTCAGCCCCAGCATTTT
CDR3 protein: CSASGVPGQPQHF

V gene: TRBV28
D gene: TRBD1
J gene: TRBJ1-5
clone size: few
CDR3 DNA: TGTGCCAGCAGTACTACAGGGGAGTTACAGCCCCAGCATTTT
CDR3 protein: CASSTTGELQPQHF

V gene: TRBV12-3/TRBV12-4
D gene: TRBD1
J gene: TRBJ1-6
clone size: -
CDR3 DNA: TGTGCCAGTAGGACAGGGGGTAATTCACCCCTCCACTTT
CDR3 protein: CASRTGGNSPLHF

V gene: TRBV7-2
D gene: -
J gene: TRBJ1-6
clone size: -
CDR3 DNA: TGTGCCAGCAGCTTTCCAGGGTATAATTCACCCCTCCACTTT
CDR3 protein: CASSFPGYNSPLHF

V gene: TRBV25-1
D gene: -
J gene: TRBJ1-6
clone size: -
CDR3 DNA: TGTGCCAGCAGTGCCCCGGAGGGACGTCAGGGTTCACCCCTCCACTTT
CDR3 protein: CASSAPEGRQGSPLHF

V gene: TRBV12-5
D gene: TRBD1
J gene: TRBJ1-5
clone size: once
CDR3 DNA: TGTGCTAGTGTCCTAGCGGGACAGGGGGTTCAGCCCCAGCATTTT
CDR3 protein: CASVLAGQGVQPQHF

V gene: TRBV28
D gene: -
J gene: TRBJ2-1
clone size: -
CDR3 DNA: TGTGCCAGCAATAGCGGTTACAATGAGCAGTTCTTC
CDR3 protein: CASNSGYNEQFF

V gene: TRBV7-9
D gene: -
J gene: TRBJ2-5
clone size: -
CDR3 DNA: TGTGCCACCGCTATGATGGGAGGAGAGACCCAGTACTTC
CDR3 protein: CATAMMGGETQYF